The sample holds a few counts of the clone carrying this T cell receptor (beta chain). Its cognate antigen is unknown. The record originates from a study of metastatic and nonmetastatic thyroid tumors. About the research overall: Repertoires from malignant and benign thyroid patients were compared across blood and tumor or nodule tissue. Study observations and caveats: TCR beta diversity was reportedly significantly higher in malignant thyroid tumors than benign nodules, in blood and tumor.

From germline, CDR1 is MNHNS and CDR2 SASEGT. The V end lost 5 bases, the J end lost 5 bases, and 12 bases lay between the germline ends. The CDR3 has 13 amino acids. Authors' data handling: In papillary thyroid cancer, a distant-metastasis classifier was built using CDR3 differences across clinicopathological groups. TCRdb reprocessed the PCR reads via MiXCR. These V and J calls rely on TCRdb rather than the paper's analysis. The table shows roughly 19,000 clones, with approximately 37% occurring only once. There were no patients who had received any treatment before thyroid surgery. The sequence derives from a female donor with papillary thyroid cancer or a benign thyroid nodule (not recorded which). Some clones in this sample may be carry-over from other donors' samples. The sample was tumor tissue. The chain employs TRBV6-1 and TRBJ1-2; no reliable D call. The CDR3 reads CASSPPSGYGYTF. CDR3 in DNA: TGTGCCAGCAGTCCCCCGTCGGGGTATGGCTACACCTTC.